These 2 T cell receptor beta chains share one sample of origin, sequenced in a study of cytomegalovirus exposure and HLA in healthy donors. The PCR had 60 Vbeta and 13 Jbeta primers. Sequenced by immunoSEQ multiplex PCR; TCRdb stores in-frame clones only, minus some. There are approximately 89,000 clones in the sample; around four fifths occur only once, and roughly 1.5% lies in the top ten. The sequenced sample consisted of PBMCs. The receptors were sampled from a male donor in good health and CMV-seronegative.

The chain combines TRBV4-2 with TRBJ1-2; 9 positions match TRBD1. The germline V gene has CDR1 LGHNA and CDR2 YNFKEQ. V lost 3 bases and J lost 6; bases outside the gene matches: 8. This CDR3 spans 15 amino acids. The CDR3 coding sequence is TGTGCCAGCAGCCAGGACCACAGGGGGCATAATGGCTACACCTTC. Its protein is CASSQDHRGHNGYTF.

The chain employs TRBV5-1 and TRBJ2-3; no clear D gene. V lost 1 base, J lost 5 bases, and 11 bases lay in between. The CDR3 runs to 14 residues. The germline CDR1 and CDR2 sequences are SGHRS and YFSETQ. The CDR3 spells CASSLLLVRDTQYF. As DNA, the CDR3 is TGCGCCAGCAGCTTGTTGTTAGTGCGAGATACGCAGTATTTT.